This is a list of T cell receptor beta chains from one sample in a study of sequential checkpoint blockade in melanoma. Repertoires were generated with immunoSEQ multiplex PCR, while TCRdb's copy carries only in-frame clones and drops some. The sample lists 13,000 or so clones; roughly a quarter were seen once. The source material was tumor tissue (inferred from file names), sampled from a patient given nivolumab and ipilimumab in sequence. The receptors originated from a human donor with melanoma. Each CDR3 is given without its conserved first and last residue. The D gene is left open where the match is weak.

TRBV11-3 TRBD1 ASSSWTGGGRNTEAF
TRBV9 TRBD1 ASSEGQGVRETQY
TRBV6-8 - ASSFHSDNYGYT
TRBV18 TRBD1 ASSEQGAPGYGYT
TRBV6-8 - ASSYSTRGEYSNQPQH
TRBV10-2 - ASSVYPGGRGNQPQH
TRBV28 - ASSFEKGINEQF
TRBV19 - ASSMELKGGLSYNEQF
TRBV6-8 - ASSLSGEKLF
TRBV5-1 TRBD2 ASSWGTSGSTDTQY
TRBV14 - ASSQDRGDKLF
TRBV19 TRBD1 ASSLRTGADYNEQF
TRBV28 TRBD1 ASSLGTGEVDEQF
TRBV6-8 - ASSYSWGAMWEGEQF
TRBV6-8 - ASSYAGRTGSGQY
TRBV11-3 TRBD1 ASSLRTGFGTEAF
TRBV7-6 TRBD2 ASSLLGLAGRTGELF
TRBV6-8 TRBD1 ASSVGTGYGYT
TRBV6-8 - ASSYSRFTDTQY
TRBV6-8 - ASSYSRTWDNEQF
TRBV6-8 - AISPGTLLAKNIQY
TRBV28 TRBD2 ASSLWTSGRNEQF
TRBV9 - ASSVAPGPAKNIQY
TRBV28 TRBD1 ASSGLTGAGTEAF
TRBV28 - ASSLQGPGITQY
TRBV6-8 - ASTFGEANTEAF
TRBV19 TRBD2 ASSIELAAYNEQF
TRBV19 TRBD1 ASRSGLGQKETQY
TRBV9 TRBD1 ASSPWTGGTGELF
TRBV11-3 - ASSLGASYQPQH
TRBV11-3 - ASSLSTGAQETQY
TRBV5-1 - ASSLVGTSNTGELF
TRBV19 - ASSRGADSSNQPQH
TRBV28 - ASSSGRTEAF
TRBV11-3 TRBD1 ASSPRGPPNTGELF
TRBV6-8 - ASKTSWDQETQY
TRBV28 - ASSSTQGQVGGANEKLF
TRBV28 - ASSRDLAENYNEQF
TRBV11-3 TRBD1 ASSPGQLNTEAF
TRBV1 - ASSLGTGDNEQF
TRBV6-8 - ASSYSGGRLF
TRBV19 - ASSAIAANSYEQY
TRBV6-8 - ASSRGMNTEAF
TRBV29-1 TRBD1 SVGEGAGAEAF
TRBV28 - ASSTPGQGNTEAF
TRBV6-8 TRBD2 ASRSSGPPYEQY
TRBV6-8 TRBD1 ASSASGTGYEKLF
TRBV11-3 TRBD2 ASSLGLAGQTQY
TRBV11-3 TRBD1 ASSTSDRGLNEQY
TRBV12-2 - ASGSSGSMDTQY
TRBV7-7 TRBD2 ASSLGLAGVYNEQF
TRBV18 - ASSPSRDTQY
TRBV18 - ASAPVLYSTDTQY
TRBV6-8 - ASSYLRRSQETQY
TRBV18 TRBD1 ASSPQDRFRVGYT
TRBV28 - ASSLGAGLNYGYT
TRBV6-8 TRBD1 AISGVGTGLEQY